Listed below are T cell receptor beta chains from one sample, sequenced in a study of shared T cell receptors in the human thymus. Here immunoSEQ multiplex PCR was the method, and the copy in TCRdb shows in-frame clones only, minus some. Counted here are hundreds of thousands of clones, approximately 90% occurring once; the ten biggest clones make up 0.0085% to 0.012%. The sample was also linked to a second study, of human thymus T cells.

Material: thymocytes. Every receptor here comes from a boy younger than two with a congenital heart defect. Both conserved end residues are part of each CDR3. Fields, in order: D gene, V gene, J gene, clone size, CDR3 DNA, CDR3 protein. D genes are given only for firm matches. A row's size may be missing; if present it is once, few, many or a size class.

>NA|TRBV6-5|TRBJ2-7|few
TGTGCCAGCAGTGGCTGGAGGGAGGACGAGCAGTACTTC
CASSGWREDEQYF
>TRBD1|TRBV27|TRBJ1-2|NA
TGTGCCAGCAGTTCCGACCCCGGGACAGCAAACTATGGCTACACCTTC
CASSSDPGTANYGYTF
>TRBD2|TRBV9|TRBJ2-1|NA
TGTGCCAGCAGCGTAGGACTAGCGGAGCTCCACTACAATGAGCAGTTCTTC
CASSVGLAELHYNEQFF
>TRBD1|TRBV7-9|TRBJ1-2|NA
TGTGCCAGCAGCTTAGCGGGTCAGGGGGCACATGGCTACACCTTC
CASSLAGQGAHGYTF
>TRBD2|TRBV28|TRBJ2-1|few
TGTGCCAGCAGTCCCCCCGCTCCGGGAGGGTACTACAATGAGCAGTTCTTC
CASSPPAPGGYYNEQFF
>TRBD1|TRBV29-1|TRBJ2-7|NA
TGCAGCGTTGCGGACAGGGCACGCTACGAGCAGTACTTC
CSVADRARYEQYF
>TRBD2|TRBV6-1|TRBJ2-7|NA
TGTGCCAGCAGTGTACTAGCGGGACCGTGGTACTCCTACGAGCAGTACTTC
CASSVLAGPWYSYEQYF
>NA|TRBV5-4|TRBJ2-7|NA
TGTGCCAGCAGCTTGCGACTAGACCCCTACGAGCAGTACTTC
CASSLRLDPYEQYF
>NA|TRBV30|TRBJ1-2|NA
TGTGCCTGGAGTAGAGACCAGGGGAGAGGAGGCTACACCTTC
CAWSRDQGRGGYTF
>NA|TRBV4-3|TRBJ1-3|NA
TGCGCCAGCAGCCAAGATATTAGACAAAGCTCTGGAAACACCATATATTTT
CASSQDIRQSSGNTIYF
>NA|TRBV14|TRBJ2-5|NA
TGTGCCAGCAGCCAAAGGTCGAGCGCCAGAGGGGAGACCCAGTACTTC
CASSQRSSARGETQYF
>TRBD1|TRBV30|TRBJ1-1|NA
TGTGCCTGGAGTGTACGAGGGACAGGGGGCTCGGGCACTGAAGCTTTCTTT
CAWSVRGTGGSGTEAFF
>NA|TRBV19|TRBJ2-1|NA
TGTGCCAGTAGTGCGGGACCGGGGCCTGAGCAGTTCTTC
CASSAGPGPEQFF
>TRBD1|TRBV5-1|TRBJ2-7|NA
TGCGCCAGCAGCTTCTCCGGGACAGGGGGGAACGAGCAGTACTTC
CASSFSGTGGNEQYF
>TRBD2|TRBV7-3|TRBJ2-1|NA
TGTGCCAGCAGCTTAAGCGGGAGGGACTACAATGAGCAGTTCTTC
CASSLSGRDYNEQFF
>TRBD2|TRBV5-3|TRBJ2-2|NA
TGTGCGCCGCGGGAGTCGAACACCGGGGAGCTGTTTTTT
CAPRESNTGELFF
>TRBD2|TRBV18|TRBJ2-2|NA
TGTGCCAGCTCACCGAACGGGCTAGCGGGACTCTCCGGGGAGCTGTTTTTT
CASSPNGLAGLSGELFF
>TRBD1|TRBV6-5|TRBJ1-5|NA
TGTGCCAGCAGACCCACAGGGGGCGGACAGCCCCAGCATTTT
CASRPTGGGQPQHF
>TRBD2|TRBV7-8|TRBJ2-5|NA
TGTGCCAGCAGCCCAGGGACTAGCGGGAGGGAGCAGTACTTC
CASSPGTSGREQYF
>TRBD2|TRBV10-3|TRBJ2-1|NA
TGTGCCATCAGTGAGTTCTATAGCGGGAGCGTGGATGAGCAGTTCTTC
CAISEFYSGSVDEQFF
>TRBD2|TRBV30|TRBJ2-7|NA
TGTGCCTGGAGTTTCTGGACTAGCGTAAAGAGCTCCTACGAGCAGTACTTC
CAWSFWTSVKSSYEQYF
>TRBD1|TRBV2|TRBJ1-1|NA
TGTGCCAGCAGAAACGACAGGGGGCAGAACACTGAAGCTTTCTTT
CASRNDRGQNTEAFF
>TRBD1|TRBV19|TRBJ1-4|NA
TGTGCCAGTAGTATAGGTCGGACAGGGGTCATAGGGGAAAAACTGTTTTTT
CASSIGRTGVIGEKLFF
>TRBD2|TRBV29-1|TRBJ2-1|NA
TGCAGCGTTGAAGATTGCGGACTAGCGGACAATGAGCAGTTCTTC
CSVEDCGLADNEQFF
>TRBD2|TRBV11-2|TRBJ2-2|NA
TGTGCCAGCAGCCGACCCGGACTAGCGGGAGTCGGTGGGGAGCTGTTTTTT
CASSRPGLAGVGGELFF
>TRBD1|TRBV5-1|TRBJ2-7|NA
TGCGCCAGCAGCGGAACGGACAGGGACGTCTGCTACGAGCAGTACTTC
CASSGTDRDVCYEQYF
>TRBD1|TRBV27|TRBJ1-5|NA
TGTGCCAGCAGTCAAACAGGGGATAGCAATCAGCCCCAGCATTTT
CASSQTGDSNQPQHF
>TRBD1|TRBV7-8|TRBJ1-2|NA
TGTGCCAGCAGCTTAGCCGGGACAGGGCAGAGTGACTATGGCTACACCTTC
CASSLAGTGQSDYGYTF
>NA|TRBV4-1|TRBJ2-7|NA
TGCGCCAGCAGCCAAGATCTTCCCGGTCTTACTAGCATACTCTACGAGCAGTACTTC
CASSQDLPGLTSILYEQYF
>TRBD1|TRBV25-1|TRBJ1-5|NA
TGTGCCAGCAGTGAATCTAGTTGGGGACAGGCTAGTAATCAGCCCCAGCATTTT
CASSESSWGQASNQPQHF
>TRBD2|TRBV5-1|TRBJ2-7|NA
TGCGCCAGCAGCTTGGAAGTAGCGGGAGCCTACGAGCAGTACTTC
CASSLEVAGAYEQYF
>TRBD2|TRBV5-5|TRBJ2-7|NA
TGTGCCAGCAGTTGGCCGGGGGAGGGCTACGAGCAGTACTTC
CASSWPGEGYEQYF
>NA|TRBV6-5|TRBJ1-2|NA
TGTGCCAGCAGCCCCCCCGGGGAGTATGGCTACACCTTC
CASSPPGEYGYTF
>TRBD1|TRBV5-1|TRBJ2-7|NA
TGCGCCAGCAGCTTGGCCTTCGGACAGGGGTACGAGCAGTACTTC
CASSLAFGQGYEQYF
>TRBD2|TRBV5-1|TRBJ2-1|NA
TGCGCCAGCAGCTTGGAGGCGGGAGCGCAGAATGAGCAGTTCTTC
CASSLEAGAQNEQFF
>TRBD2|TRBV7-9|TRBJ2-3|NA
TGTGCCAGCACCAAGATGACTAGCGGGGCAGATACGCAGTATTTT
CASTKMTSGADTQYF
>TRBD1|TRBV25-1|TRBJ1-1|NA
TGTGCCAGCAGTGGGGGACAGCCCCGGAACACTGAAGCTTTCTTT
CASSGGQPRNTEAFF
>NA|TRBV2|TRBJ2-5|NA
TGTGCCAGCTCATGGGGAGACGGCAGAGAGACCCAGTACTTC
CASSWGDGRETQYF
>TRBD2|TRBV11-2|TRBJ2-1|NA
TGTGCCAGCAGCTCCGTAGCGGGAGTCAATGAGCAGTTCTTC
CASSSVAGVNEQFF
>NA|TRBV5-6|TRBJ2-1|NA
TGTGCCAGCAGCTTGGCCCCACGGGAGAAAGGGCGCAATGAGCAGTTCTTC
CASSLAPREKGRNEQFF
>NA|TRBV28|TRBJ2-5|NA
TGTGCCAGCAGTTTCCAAGGTGGGGGCCAATTTCGAGTCGCGGAGACCCAGTACTTC
CASSFQGGGQFRVAETQYF
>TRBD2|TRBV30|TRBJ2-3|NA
TGTGCCTGGACCTCAGTAGCGGGACCGCACGCAGATACGCAGTATTTT
CAWTSVAGPHADTQYF
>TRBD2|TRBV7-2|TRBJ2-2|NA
TGTGCCAGCAGCCACCAAGCGGGAGGGCGCACCGGGGAGCTGTTTTTT
CASSHQAGGRTGELFF
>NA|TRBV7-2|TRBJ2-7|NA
TGTGCCAGCAGCTTTGAGGGAGGCTTAATCTACGAGCAGTACTTC
CASSFEGGLIYEQYF
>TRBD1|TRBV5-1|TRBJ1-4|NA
TGCGCCAGCAGCTTCCGGGACAGGAATGAAAAACTGTTTTTT
CASSFRDRNEKLFF